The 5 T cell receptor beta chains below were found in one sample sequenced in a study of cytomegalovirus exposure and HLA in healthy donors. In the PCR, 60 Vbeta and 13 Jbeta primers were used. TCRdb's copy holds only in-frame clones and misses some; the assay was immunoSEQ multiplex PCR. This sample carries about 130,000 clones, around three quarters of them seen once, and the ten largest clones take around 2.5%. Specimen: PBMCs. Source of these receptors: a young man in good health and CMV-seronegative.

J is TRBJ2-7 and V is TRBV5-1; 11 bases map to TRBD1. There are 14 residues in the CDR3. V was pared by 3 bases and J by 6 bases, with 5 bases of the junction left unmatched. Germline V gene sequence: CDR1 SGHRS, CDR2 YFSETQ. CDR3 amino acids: CASSSGTGGAEQYF. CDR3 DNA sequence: TGCGCCAGCAGCTCCGGGACAGGGGGGGCCGAGCAGTACTTC. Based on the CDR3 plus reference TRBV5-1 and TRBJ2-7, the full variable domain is KAGVTQTPRYLIKTRGQQVTLSCSPISGHRSVSWYQQTPGQGLQFLFEYFSETQRNKGNFPGRFSGRQFSNSRSEMNVSTLELGDSALYLCASSSGTGGAEQYFGPGTRLTVT.

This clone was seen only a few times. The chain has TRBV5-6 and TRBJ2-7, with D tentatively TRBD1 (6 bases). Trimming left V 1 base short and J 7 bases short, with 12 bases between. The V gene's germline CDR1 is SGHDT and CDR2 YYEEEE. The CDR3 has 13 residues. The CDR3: CASSLFSRGEQYF. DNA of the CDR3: TGTGCCAGCAGCTTGTTTTCCAGGGGTGAGCAGTACTTC.

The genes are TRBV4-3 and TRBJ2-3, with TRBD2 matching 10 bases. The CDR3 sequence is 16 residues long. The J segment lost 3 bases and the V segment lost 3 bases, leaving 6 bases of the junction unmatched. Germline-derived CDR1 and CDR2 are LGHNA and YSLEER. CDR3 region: CASSQSTAGGTDTQYF. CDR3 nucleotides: TGCGCCAGCAGCCAGTCAACAGCGGGAGGGACAGATACGCAGTATTTT.

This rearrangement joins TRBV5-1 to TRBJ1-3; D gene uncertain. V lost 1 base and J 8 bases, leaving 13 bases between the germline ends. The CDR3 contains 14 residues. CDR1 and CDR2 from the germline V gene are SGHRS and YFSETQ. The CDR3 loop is CASSLLTPSDTIYF. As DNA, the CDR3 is TGCGCCAGCAGCTTGCTCACTCCCTCGGACACCATATATTTT.

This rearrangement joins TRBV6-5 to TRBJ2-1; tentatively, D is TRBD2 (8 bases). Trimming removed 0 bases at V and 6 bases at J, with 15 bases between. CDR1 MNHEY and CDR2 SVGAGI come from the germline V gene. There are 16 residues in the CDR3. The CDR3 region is CASSYSDGRGPNEQFF. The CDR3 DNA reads TGTGCCAGCAGTTACTCGGACGGGAGGGGGCCCAATGAGCAGTTCTTC.